This TCR beta chain was recorded in a study of early T cells in non-severe SARS-CoV-2 infection. Study background: Unsorted whole-blood RNA was sequenced in bulk, leaving chains unpaired. Study observations and caveats: Matching results from VDJdb favored anti-spike CD8 responses, leaving private and CD4 specificities undetected.

The CDR3 covers 16 residues. V was pared by 7 bases and J by 5 bases, with 9 bases of the junction left unmatched. Individual cDNA molecules each received unique molecular identifiers attached to them. TCRdb reprocessed the 5' RACE reads via MiXCR and lists one record per CDR3 protein. Altogether 55,000 to 80,000 distinct CDR3 sequences are present, roughly 10% being singletons, with the ten largest covering 5% to 7.5%. This clonotype was picked up a small number of times. Its antigen remains unidentified. The specimen sequenced was whole blood. This chain connects TRBV12-3 or TRBV12-4 to TRBJ2-6; 9 positions match TRBD1. The source is an adult who was a healthcare worker with PCR-confirmed SARS-CoV-2 infection or an uninfected control (not recorded which). The CDR3 sequence: CASNSPGTGRANVLTF. The CDR3 DNA sequence: TGTGCCAGCAACTCCCCGGGGACAGGGAGGGCCAACGTCCTGACTTTC.